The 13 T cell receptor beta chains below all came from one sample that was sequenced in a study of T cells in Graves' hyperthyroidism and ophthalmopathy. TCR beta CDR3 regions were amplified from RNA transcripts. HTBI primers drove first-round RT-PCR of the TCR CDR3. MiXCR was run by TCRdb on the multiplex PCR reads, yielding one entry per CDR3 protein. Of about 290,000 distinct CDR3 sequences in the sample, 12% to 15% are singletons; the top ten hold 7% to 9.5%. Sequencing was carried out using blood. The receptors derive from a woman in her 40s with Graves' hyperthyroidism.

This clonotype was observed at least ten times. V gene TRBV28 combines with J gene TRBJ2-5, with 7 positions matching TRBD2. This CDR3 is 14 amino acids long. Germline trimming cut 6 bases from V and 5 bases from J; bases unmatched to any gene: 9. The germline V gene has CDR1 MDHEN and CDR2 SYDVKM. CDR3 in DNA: TGTGCCAGCAGCGGCGGGAGTCTGGGGGAGACCCAGTACTTC. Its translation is CASSGGSLGETQYF.

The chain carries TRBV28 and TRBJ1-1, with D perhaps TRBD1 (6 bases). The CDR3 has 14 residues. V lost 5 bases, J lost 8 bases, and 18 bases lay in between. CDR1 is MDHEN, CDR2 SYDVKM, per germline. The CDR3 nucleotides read TGTGCCAGCAGTATAAGAGGGGGGACTGGGGAAGCTTTCTTT. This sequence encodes CASSIRGGTGEAFF.

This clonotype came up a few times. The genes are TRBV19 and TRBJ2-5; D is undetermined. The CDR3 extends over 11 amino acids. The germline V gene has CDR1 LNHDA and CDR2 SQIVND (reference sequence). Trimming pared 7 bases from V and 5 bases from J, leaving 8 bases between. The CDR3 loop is CASKVGETQYF. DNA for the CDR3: TGTGCCAGTAAGGTCGGGGAGACCCAGTACTTC.

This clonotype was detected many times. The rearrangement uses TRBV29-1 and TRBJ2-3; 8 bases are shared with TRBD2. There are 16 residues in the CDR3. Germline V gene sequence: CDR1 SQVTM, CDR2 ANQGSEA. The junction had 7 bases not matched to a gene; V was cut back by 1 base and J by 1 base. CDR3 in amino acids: CSVEAGSGSGTDTQYF. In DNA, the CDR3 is TGCAGCGTTGAAGCTGGGAGCGGGAGCGGCACAGATACGCAGTATTTT.

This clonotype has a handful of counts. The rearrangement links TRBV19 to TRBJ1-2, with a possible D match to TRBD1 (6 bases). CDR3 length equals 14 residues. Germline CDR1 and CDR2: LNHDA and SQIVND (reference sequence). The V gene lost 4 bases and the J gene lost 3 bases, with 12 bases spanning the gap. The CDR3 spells CASSKGVKYYGYTF. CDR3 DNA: TGTGCCAGTAGTAAGGGGGTTAAATACTATGGCTACACCTTC.

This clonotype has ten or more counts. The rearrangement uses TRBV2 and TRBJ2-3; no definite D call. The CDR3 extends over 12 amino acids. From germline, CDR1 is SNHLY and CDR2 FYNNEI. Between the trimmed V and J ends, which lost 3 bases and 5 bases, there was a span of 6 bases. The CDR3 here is CASSDVGDTQYF. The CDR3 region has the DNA TGTGCCAGCAGTGATGTGGGAGATACGCAGTATTTT. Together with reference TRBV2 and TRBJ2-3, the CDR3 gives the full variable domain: EPEVTQTPSHQVTQMGQEVILRCVPISNHLYFYWYRQILGQKVEFLVSFYNNEISEKSEIFDDQFSVERPDGSNFTLKIRSTKLEDSAMYFCASSDVGDTQYFGPGTRLTVL.

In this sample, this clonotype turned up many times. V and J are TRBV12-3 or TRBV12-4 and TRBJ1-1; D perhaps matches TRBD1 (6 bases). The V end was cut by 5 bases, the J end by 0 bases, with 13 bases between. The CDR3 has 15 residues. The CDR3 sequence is CASSPATGLNTEAFF. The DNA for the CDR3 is TGTGCCAGCAGTCCTGCGACAGGCCTGAACACTGAAGCTTTCTTT.

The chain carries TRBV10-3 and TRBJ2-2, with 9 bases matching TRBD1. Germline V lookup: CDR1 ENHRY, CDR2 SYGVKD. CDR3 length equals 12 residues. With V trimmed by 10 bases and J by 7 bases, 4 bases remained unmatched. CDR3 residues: CASWTGDGELFF. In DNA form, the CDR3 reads TGTGCCAGCTGGACAGGGGACGGGGAGCTGTTTTTT.

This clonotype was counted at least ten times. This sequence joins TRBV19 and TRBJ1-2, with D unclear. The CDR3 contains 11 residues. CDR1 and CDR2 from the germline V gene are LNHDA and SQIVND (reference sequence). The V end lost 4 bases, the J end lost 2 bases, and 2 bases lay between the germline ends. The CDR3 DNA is TGTGCCAGTAGTACCAACTATGGCTACACCTTC. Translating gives CASSTNYGYTF.

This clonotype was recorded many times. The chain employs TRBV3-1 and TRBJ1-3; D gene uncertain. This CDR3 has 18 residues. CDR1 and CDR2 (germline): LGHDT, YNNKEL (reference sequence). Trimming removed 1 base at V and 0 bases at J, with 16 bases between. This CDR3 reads CASSQGLSGAHSGNTIYF. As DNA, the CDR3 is TGTGCCAGCAGCCAAGGCTTGTCAGGAGCACACTCTGGAAACACCATATATTTT.

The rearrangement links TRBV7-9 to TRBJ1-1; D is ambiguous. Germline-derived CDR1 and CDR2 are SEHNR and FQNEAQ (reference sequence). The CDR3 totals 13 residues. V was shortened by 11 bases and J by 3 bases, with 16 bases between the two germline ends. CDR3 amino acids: CAPAAGADTEAFF. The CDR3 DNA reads TGTGCCCCCGCCGCGGGTGCGGACACTGAAGCTTTCTTT.

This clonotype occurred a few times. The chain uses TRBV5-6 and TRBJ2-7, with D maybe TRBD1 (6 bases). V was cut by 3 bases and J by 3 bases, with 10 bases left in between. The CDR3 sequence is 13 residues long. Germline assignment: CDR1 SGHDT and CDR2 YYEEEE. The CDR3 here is CASSSYRVYEQYF. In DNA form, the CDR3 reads TGTGCCAGCAGCTCCTACAGGGTCTACGAGCAGTACTTC.

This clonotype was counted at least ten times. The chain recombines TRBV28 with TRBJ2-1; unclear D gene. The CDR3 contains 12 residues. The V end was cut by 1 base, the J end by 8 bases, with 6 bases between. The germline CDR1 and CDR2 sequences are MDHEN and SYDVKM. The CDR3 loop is CASSLSDHEQFF. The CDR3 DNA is TGTGCCAGCAGTTTATCCGACCATGAGCAGTTCTTC.